The 9 T cell receptor beta chains below all came from one sample that was sequenced in a study of preoperative IRX-2 immunotherapy in early breast cancer. Profiling relied on immunoSEQ multiplex PCR, and the TCRdb table lists in-frame clones only, not all of them. This sample has 1,400 or so clones, with about 60% found just once. Treatment given: preoperative locoregional IRX-2 cytokine immunotherapy. Sequenced here: tumor tissue, sampled before IRX-2 immunotherapy. The receptors shown here come from a human donor with breast cancer.

The chain combines TRBV6-8 with TRBJ1-5; D gene ambiguous. CDR1 is MNHGY, CDR2 SAAAGT, per germline. V was shortened by 7 bases and J by 1 base, with 14 bases between the two germline ends. The CDR3 sequence is 15 residues long. The CDR3 loop is CASITTDGSNQPQHF. CDR3 sequence (DNA): TGTGCCAGCATTACCACAGACGGGAGCAATCAGCCCCAGCATTTT.

The chain links TRBV28 to TRBJ1-4, with 9 bases identical to TRBD1. The CDR3 spans 14 residues. V lost 6 bases, J lost 8 bases, and 7 bases stayed unmatched. CDR1 MDHEN and CDR2 SYDVKM come from the germline V gene. CDR3 residues: CASRLQGAQEKLFF. The CDR3 DNA reads as TGTGCCAGCAGGCTACAGGGGGCTCAAGAAAAACTGTTTTTT. Full variable domain (missing parts from reference TRBV28 and TRBJ1-4): DVKVTQSSRYLVKRTGEKVFLECVQDMDHENMFWYRQDPGLGLRLIYFSYDVKMKEKGDIPEGYSVSREKKERFSLILESASTNQTSMYLCASRLQGAQEKLFFGSGTQLSVL.

This chain uses TRBV19 with TRBJ1-5, with D perhaps TRBD1 (5 bases). The CDR3 length is 15 residues. Trimming removed 4 bases at V and 2 bases at J, with 12 bases between. Germline values: CDR1 LNHDA, CDR2 SQIVND (reference sequence). CDR3 sequence: CASSKQVAGNQPQHF. The CDR3 DNA reads as TGTGCCAGTAGTAAACAGGTAGCAGGCAATCAGCCCCAGCATTTT.

This chain joins TRBV6-8 and TRBJ1-1; TRBD1 matches at 9 bases. The V segment lost 5 bases and the J segment 1 base; nucleotides outside the gene matches: 14. From germline, CDR1 is MNHGY and CDR2 SAAAGT. The CDR3 consists of 18 residues. The CDR3 sequence: CASSNRDRAGLKNTEAFF. The CDR3 nucleotides are TGTGCCAGCAGTAACCGGGACAGGGCGGGATTGAAGAACACTGAAGCTTTCTTT.

The chain is built from TRBV14 and TRBJ2-5, with a weak D call TRBD2 (6 bases). Germline CDR1 reads SGHDN; CDR2 reads FVKESK. The CDR3 extends over 15 amino acids. V was pared by 2 bases and J by 2 bases, with 12 bases between. The CDR3 region has the DNA TGTGCCAGCAGCCAATGGGGAGGCAGTCAAGAGACCCAGTACTTC. As protein: CASSQWGGSQETQYF.

The rearrangement uses TRBV5-1 and TRBJ1-4, with D perhaps matching TRBD1 (5 bases). V lost 2 bases and J 0 bases, leaving 14 bases between the germline ends. Per germline, CDR1 SGHRS and CDR2 YFSETQ. The CDR3 runs 17 residues. For the CDR3, the DNA is TGCGCCAGCAGCTTCGGTAGACAGACTGCAACTAATGAAAAACTGTTTTTT. Encoded protein: CASSFGRQTATNEKLFF.

The V and J genes are TRBV11-3 and TRBJ2-1; 11 bases are a match to TRBD2. Germline CDR1 reads SGHNT; CDR2 reads YENEEA. The V gene end was trimmed by 4 bases and the J gene end by 4 bases; junction bases not matched to a gene: 3. The CDR3 covers 15 residues. CDR3 region: CASSSRLAGYNEQFF. The CDR3 DNA reads TGTGCCAGCAGCTCTAGACTAGCGGGGTACAATGAGCAGTTCTTC.

V gene TRBV18 combines with J gene TRBJ2-6, with D tentatively TRBD1 (5 bases). Trimming pared 2 bases from V and 1 base from J, leaving 6 bases between. The CDR3 consists of 15 residues. Germline assignment: CDR1 KGHSH and CDR2 LQKENI. The CDR3 region is CASSPGHSGANVLTF. CDR3 DNA: TGTGCCAGCTCACCAGGACATTCTGGGGCCAACGTCCTGACTTTC.

The chain employs TRBV11-3 and TRBJ2-2; TRBD2 matches 7 bases. Trimming took 8 bases from V and 6 from J; bases not matched to a gene: 12. The CDR3 extends over 15 amino acids. CDR1 is SGHNT and CDR2 is YENEEA in the germline V gene. CDR3 in DNA: TGTGCCAGCGGACGGGGGGTGAGAAGAGCCGGGGAGCTGTTTTTT. The encoded protein is CASGRGVRRAGELFF. The entire variable domain, with the rest obtained from reference TRBV11-3 and TRBJ2-2, is as follows: EAGVVQSPRYKIIEKKQPVAFWCNPISGHNTLYWYLQNLGQGPELLIRYENEEAVDDSQLPKDRFSAERLKGVDSTLKIQPAELGDSAVYLCASGRGVRRAGELFFGEGSRLTVL.